A single sample gave rise to the 6 T cell receptor beta chains below, sequenced in a study of Ad26.COV2.S vaccination and SARS-CoV-2 variants. Sequencing was performed with immunoSEQ multiplex PCR; in TCRdb, only in-frame clones are kept and a portion is missing. Among about 350,000 clones, approximately 81% were seen once, and the ten largest hold 2.5% to 3.5%. Treatment meaning: roughly 19 received Ad26.COV2.S at low or high dose, single or two shots; five or six received placebo; per-sample allocation not given. Day 63 after the first vaccine or placebo injection was the time point for sampling. The source was peripheral blood, collected in a trial of Ad26.COV2.S vaccine versus placebo. All receptors come from a person aged 18-60 years who received the Ad26.COV2.S COVID-19 vaccine or a placebo.

This chain connects TRBV6-2 or TRBV6-3 to TRBJ1-4; 9 bases align to TRBD1. The junction had 7 bases not matched to a gene; V was cut back by 5 bases and J by 0 bases. CDR1 is MNHEY, CDR2 SVGEGT, per germline. The CDR3 covers 17 residues. CDR3 bases: TGTGCCAGCAGTCTACAAGGACAGGGGACAACTAATGAAAAACTGTTTTTT. This encodes CASSLQGQGTTNEKLFF.

The V call is TRBV5-1, the J call TRBJ2-5, with TRBD1 matching 8 bases. Germline V lookup: CDR1 SGHRS, CDR2 YFSETQ. The length of the CDR3 is 14 residues. The J segment lost 5 bases and the V segment lost 4 bases, leaving 7 bases of the junction unmatched. CDR3 in amino acids: CASSTRGRGETQYF. In DNA, the CDR3 is TGCGCCAGCAGCACCAGGGGGCGCGGGGAGACCCAGTACTTC.

The V and J genes are TRBV25-1 and TRBJ2-1; D is uncertain. Per the germline V gene, CDR1 is MGHDK and CDR2 is SYGVNS. The CDR3 has 14 residues. Deletions cut 4 bases from V and 2 bases from J, with 9 bases between. This CDR3 reads CASSAVQAYNEQFF. In DNA, the CDR3 is TGTGCCAGCAGTGCGGTTCAAGCCTACAATGAGCAGTTCTTC.

The chain has TRBV25-1 and TRBJ2-2, with D possibly matching TRBD1 (5 bases). V dropped 7 bases and J dropped 7 bases, with 13 bases sitting between them. Per the germline V gene, CDR1 is MGHDK and CDR2 is SYGVNS. The CDR3 extends over 13 amino acids. CDR3 nucleotides: TGTGCCAGCACTAACAGGTGGAGCGGGGAGCTGTTTTTT. Its translation: CASTNRWSGELFF.

V and J are TRBV5-1 and TRBJ1-2; D unresolved. Between the trimmed V and J ends, which lost 2 bases and 8 bases, there was a span of 13 bases. The CDR3 sequence is 13 residues long. Germline CDR1 is SGHRS and CDR2 is YFSETQ. The CDR3 loop is CASSFTDRQGYTF. As DNA, the CDR3 is TGCGCCAGCAGCTTTACGGACCGCCAAGGCTACACCTTC.

This chain links TRBV19 with TRBJ1-2, with 7 bases lining up with TRBD1. This CDR3 has 14 residues. With V trimmed by 7 bases and J by 3 bases, 8 bases remained unmatched. CDR1 is LNHDA and CDR2 is SQIVND in the germline V gene (reference sequence). CDR3: CASTYRGLDYGYTF. The CDR3, as DNA: TGTGCCAGTACTTACAGGGGCTTGGACTATGGCTACACCTTC.